This is a list of T cell receptor beta chains from one sample in a study of cytomegalovirus exposure and HLA in healthy donors. The data were produced by immunoSEQ multiplex PCR, yet TCRdb's version contains in-frame clones alone and is incomplete. The sample includes 80,000 to 130,000 clones, approximately 72% of them seen just once. Sequencing input: PBMCs. The receptors originated from a male donor in good health and CMV-seropositive. CDR3s include the opening cysteine and the closing phenylalanine or tryptophan. D genes are given only for firm matches. Clone size is given for some rows only: seen once, a few or many times, or a class if the clone is expanded.

d_call	v_call	cdr3_length	clone_size	j_call	cdr3_aa	cdr3_nt
TRBD1	TRBV25-1	15	.	TRBJ2-7	CASGQWDSGYHEQYF	TGTGCCAGCGGGCAGTGGGACAGCGGTTACCACGAGCAGTACTTC
TRBD1	TRBV6-6	15	.	TRBJ1-5	CASSYSGQGGQPQHF	TGTGCCAGCAGTTACTCCGGACAGGGAGGGCAGCCCCAGCATTTT
TRBD2	TRBV18	16	.	TRBJ2-3	CASSAGRSGGTDTQYF	TGTGCCAGCTCGGCCGGCCGGAGCGGGGGCACAGATACGCAGTATTTT
TRBD2	TRBV11-1	15	.	TRBJ2-7	CASSSSSGYSYEQYF	TGTGCCAGCAGCTCTTCTAGCGGGTATTCCTACGAGCAGTACTTC
TRBD1	TRBV19	14	few	TRBJ1-2	CASSGTGLTYGYIF	TGTGCCAGTAGTGGGACAGGTCTGACTTATGGCTACATCTTC
TRBD1	TRBV7-6	16	.	TRBJ1-3	CASSSSTGGSGNTIYF	TGTGCCAGCAGCTCCAGTACAGGGGGCTCTGGAAACACCATATATTTT
TRBD1	TRBV28	14	.	TRBJ1-4	CASSQRGPNEKLFF	TGTGCCAGCAGTCAAAGGGGGCCCAATGAAAAACTGTTTTTT
.	TRBV12-5	15	once	TRBJ2-2	CASGRSTGVAGELFF	TGTGCTAGTGGCCGCTCAACGGGGGTGGCCGGGGAGCTGTTTTTT
.	TRBV10-3	12	.	TRBJ1-5	CAISEMEQPQHF	TGTGCCATCAGTGAGATGGAGCAGCCCCAGCATTTT
.	TRBV7-2	14	.	TRBJ2-7	CASSFTVSSYEQYF	TGTGCCAGCAGCTTCACAGTAAGCTCCTACGAGCAGTACTTC
TRBD2	TRBV5-1	17	few	TRBJ2-3	CASSLGLAGGLLDTQYF	TGCGCCAGCAGCTTGGGACTAGCGGGGGGGCTTTTAGATACGCAGTATTTT
TRBD2	TRBV27	16	.	TRBJ2-3	CASSPGLAGFTDTQYF	TGTGCCAGCAGTCCGGGACTAGCGGGGTTCACAGATACGCAGTATTTT
.	TRBV7-9	13	.	TRBJ2-2	CASSTEGVGELFF	TGTGCCAGCAGCACCGAGGGGGTCGGGGAGCTGTTTTTT
.	TRBV7-5	19	.	TRBJ2-5	CARSSTGTSGGARQETQYF	TGTGCCAGAAGCTCAACCGGGACTAGCGGGGGGGCCCGCCAAGAGACCCAGTACTTC